This T cell receptor beta chain came from a study of tumor and adjacent non-tumor tissue in lung cancer. TCRbeta libraries were built with three rounds of nested PCR, modified from ARM-PCR. TCRdb recomputed calls from the multiplex PCR reads with MiXCR, one row per CDR3 protein. The table lists approximately 120,000 distinct CDR3 sequences, roughly 80% of them singletons. This CDR3 spans 16 amino acids. From germline, CDR1 is SGHNT and CDR2 YENEEA. Trimming removed 9 bases from V and 3 bases from J, with 23 bases in between. No cell sorting was done before RNA was extracted from the tissue. V is TRBV11-3 and J is TRBJ1-1; D not resolved. The origin of this receptor is a woman aged 60-75 years with non-small cell lung cancer. The sequencing sample was made of lung tumor tissue. The CDR3 region is CASGSRVPRDDTEAFF. Here the CDR3 DNA reads TGTGCCAGTGGCTCTAGGGTCCCTCGGGATGACACTGAAGCTTTCTTT. The whole variable domain, remainder taken from reference TRBV11-3 and TRBJ1-1, is EAGVVQSPRYKIIEKKQPVAFWCNPISGHNTLYWYLQNLGQGPELLIRYENEEAVDDSQLPKDRFSAERLKGVDSTLKIQPAELGDSAVYLCASGSRVPRDDTEAFFGQGTRLTVV.